This TCR beta chain was identified in a study of T-cell memory formation after mild COVID-19. The study's findings and limits: Contracting clones, day 15 to 85, had balanced CD4/CD8, and later expanders favored CD4+. Mainly CM and EM harbored the contracting CD4+ clones; mainly EMRA harbored the CD8+ ones.

This clonotype was detected ten times or more. Its specificity is not known. The CDR3 spans 14 residues. Trimming cost V 4 bases and J 6 bases; bases outside gene matches: 1. CDR1 is MNHNS, CDR2 SASEGT, per germline. TCRdb recomputed calls from the 5' RACE reads with MiXCR, one row per CDR3 protein. The sample carries hundreds of thousands of distinct CDR3 sequences, roughly 17% recorded once. The clonotype was recovered from a man younger than 35 who had mild COVID-19 (a few samples of this study predate the infection). Cell type and time point are not known. This chain links TRBV6-1 with TRBJ1-5, with TRBD1 matching over 12 bases. The source material was PBMCs or a T cell subset sorted from them (not recorded which). The CDR3 region has the DNA TGTGCCAGCAGTGGGGACAGGGGGCTTCAGCCCCAGCATTTT. It codes for CASSGDRGLQPQHF.